The clone carrying this T cell receptor (beta chain) has a handful of counts. The data stem from a study of blood T cell repertoires in COVID-19. Here immunoSEQ multiplex PCR was the method, and the copy in TCRdb shows in-frame clones only, minus some. There are fewer than 250,000 clones in the sample; 84% occur only once, and around 2.9% lies in the top ten. Per the germline V gene, CDR1 is GTSNPN and CDR2 is SVGIG (reference sequence). This CDR3 spans 14 amino acids. V lost 7 bases to trimming and J lost 2 bases, with 14 bases between them. Input material: PBMCs or T cells enriched from blood (not recorded which). The receptor comes from a woman in her 30s who had been exposed to COVID-19. The V and J genes are TRBV30 and TRBJ1-4; TRBD1 is a possible D gene (5 bases). CDR3 sequence: CASSAGPTNEKLFF. The CDR3 DNA follows: TGTGCCTCGTCGGCGGGGCCCACTAATGAAAAACTGTTTTTT. The full variable domain, with the rest looked up from reference TRBV30 and TRBJ1-4, is SQTIHQWPATLVQPVGSPLSLECTVEGTSNPNLYWYRQAAGRGLQLLFYSVGIGQISSEVPQNLSASRPQDRQFILSSKKLLLSDSGFYLCASSAGPTNEKLFFGSGTQLSVL.